The sample holds one count of the clone carrying this TCR beta chain. These data belong to a study of shared clonotypes between healthy human individuals. Donors comprised healthy HIV-negative adults lacking recent acute infections or vaccinations. Among the donors, all were Caucasian adults who lived in Nashville, Tennessee. The genomic DNA of each subset was split evenly across several immunoSEQ plates. Tens of thousands of T cell genomes, or approximately 290 ng DNA, went into replicate PCRs of unsorted PBMC. This table comes from immunoSEQ multiplex PCR, and its TCRdb copy is limited to in-frame clones, with some not included. The data show fewer than 500,000 clones, over 75% seen once. CDR3 size: 14 residues. Germline V CDR1 and CDR2: SGHVS, FQNEAQ. The V end was cut by 0 bases, the J end by 1 base, with 5 bases between.

The chain couples TRBV7-8 to TRBJ2-3; D might be TRBD2 (5 bases). The sequence was collected from a woman in her forties in good health. Some clones in this sample may be carry-over from other donors' samples. The sample taken for sequencing was PBMCs. The CDR3 is CASSLASGTDTQYF. CDR3 in DNA: TGTGCCAGCAGCTTAGCTAGCGGCACAGATACGCAGTATTTT.